The 31 T cell receptor beta chains in this list originate from one sample, sequenced in a study of neurological immune-mediated disorders. TCRdb redid the calling of the 5' RACE reads with MiXCR, one entry per CDR3 protein. The sample consists of about 55,000 distinct CDR3 sequences, around 4% of them appearing once. Sequenced: PBMCs. These receptors all stem from a man aged 55 to 70 with multiple sclerosis.

The rearrangement links TRBV7-9 to TRBJ2-7; D is uncertain. Per the germline V gene, CDR1 is SEHNR and CDR2 is FQNEAQ (reference sequence). The CDR3 is 12 amino acids. V lost 3 bases and J 2 bases, leaving 5 bases between the germline ends. CDR3 loop: CASSFRPYEQYF. For the CDR3, the DNA is TGTGCCAGCAGCTTCCGCCCCTACGAGCAGTACTTC.

This clonotype was counted at least ten times. The chain employs TRBV5-1 and TRBJ1-2; TRBD1 aligns across 7 bases. This CDR3 comprises 16 residues. From germline, CDR1 is SGHRS and CDR2 YFSETQ. The V gene end was trimmed by 0 bases and the J gene end by 3 bases; junction bases not matched to a gene: 8. DNA for the CDR3: TGCGCCAGCAGCTTGGGGGGGACAGCTCTGGACTATGGCTACACCTTC. Translated: CASSLGGTALDYGYTF. The variable domain in full, with the rest retrieved from reference TRBV5-1 and TRBJ1-2, is KAGVTQTPRYLIKTRGQQVTLSCSPISGHRSVSWYQQTPGQGLQFLFEYFSETQRNKGNFPGRFSGRQFSNSRSEMNVSTLELGDSALYLCASSLGGTALDYGYTFGSGTRLTVV.

For this clonotype: Compared with germline, one end of the junction differs, possibly owing to a read error. The gene calls are TRBV20-1 and TRBJ1-6; perhaps TRBD1 as D (6 bases). The CDR3 totals 15 residues. Germline CDR1 and CDR2: DFQATT and SNEGSKA (reference sequence). This CDR3 is CSARGGQINNSTLNF. The DNA for the CDR3 is TGCAGTGCTAGGGGTGGACAGATTAATAATTCAACCCTCAACTTT.

This clonotype was counted ten times or more. The DNA for the CDR3 is TGCGCCAGCAGCTTGGTCAGGAGCCTAGGGGAGTACAATGAGCAGTTCTTC. It yields the protein CASSLVRSLGEYNEQFF. The chain carries TRBV5-1 and TRBJ2-1; perhaps D is TRBD1 or TRBD2 (5 bases each). CDR1 and CDR2 from the germline V gene are SGHRS and YFSETQ. V was cut by 0 bases and J by 4 bases, with 17 bases left in between. The CDR3 length is 17 residues.

Details on this clonotype: This sequence may be a read error, since a much larger clone differs from it by one base. The CDR3 protein is CASSCLGNTEAFF. The CDR3 bases are TGTGCCAGCAGTTGCTTGGGGAACACTGAAGCTTTCTTT. The rearrangement joins TRBV6-5 to TRBJ1-1; D unresolved. V was trimmed by 4 bases and J by 1 base, leaving 7 bases between them. The germline V gene has CDR1 MNHEY and CDR2 SVGAGI. CDR3 length equals 13 residues.

A note on this clonotype: An end of the junction does not agree with germline; a read error may underlie this. The chain employs TRBV7-6 and TRBJ1-6; 11 bases align to TRBD1. Germline loops: CDR1 SGHVS, CDR2 FNYEAQ. The CDR3 loop spans 15 amino acids. CDR3 bases: TGTGCCAGCAGCCTTTGGGACAGGGGGGATTCAACCCTCAACTTT. Protein product: CASSLWDRGDSTLNF.

The genes are TRBV20-1 and TRBJ2-3; D possibly corresponds to TRBD2 (5 bases). Germline V gives CDR1 DFQATT, CDR2 SNEGSKA (reference sequence). The CDR3 runs to 15 residues. Trimming left V 0 bases short and J 0 bases short, with 10 bases between. The CDR3 DNA sequence: TGCAGTGCTAGAGATCACGGGGTTAGCACAGATACGCAGTATTTT. This gives the protein CSARDHGVSTDTQYF.

This clonotype has a handful of counts. The chain couples TRBV7-2 to TRBJ2-2; 12 nucleotides match TRBD1. With 6 bases clipped from V and 6 bases from J, the junction kept 8 bases outside the gene matches. The CDR3 consists of 16 residues. CDR1 is SGHTA, CDR2 FQGNSA, per germline. The CDR3 coding sequence is TGTGCCAGCAGGGCATCCGGGACAGGGGGCTCCGGGGAGCTGTTTTTT. It is translated as CASRASGTGGSGELFF.

Ten or more counts support this clonotype. The rearrangement links TRBV15 to TRBJ2-7; D unclear. Trimming pared 7 bases from V and 5 bases from J, leaving 18 bases between. CDR1 and CDR2 from the germline V gene are LNHNV and YYDKDF (reference sequence). The CDR3 length is 14 residues. Written as DNA, the CDR3 is TGTGCCACCAAGGGCCCTTCCCTTAGGGACGAGCAGTACTTC. Amino acids: CATKGPSLRDEQYF.

V gene TRBV28 combines with J gene TRBJ2-7, with TRBD1 identical over 7 bases. V gave up 8 bases and J gave up 2 bases; unmatched junction bases: 12. CDR3 length: 15 amino acids. Germline CDR1 reads MDHEN; CDR2 reads SYDVKM. The CDR3 sequence is CASEKGAGWTYEQYF. The CDR3 nucleotides are TGTGCCAGCGAGAAGGGGGCAGGTTGGACCTACGAGCAGTACTTC.

This clonotype was seen at least ten times. The chain has TRBV5-1 and TRBJ2-1; TRBD1 is a possible D gene (6 bases). V was clipped by 3 bases and J by 5 bases, with 6 bases between them. CDR1 and CDR2 (germline): SGHRS, YFSETQ. This CDR3 contains 12 residues. The CDR3 nucleotides are TGCGCCAGCAGCTGGACAGACAATGAGCAGTTCTTC. Translating it yields CASSWTDNEQFF.

The table lists this clonotype with many counts. The chain uses TRBV28 and TRBJ1-1; D is ambiguous. V was shortened by 2 bases and J by 6 bases, with 4 bases between the two germline ends. Looked up from germline, CDR1 is MDHEN and CDR2 is SYDVKM. The length of the CDR3 is 11 residues. CDR3 sequence (DNA): TGTGCCAGCAGTTTAATCTCTGAAGCTTTCTTT. Residues: CASSLISEAFF. The variable domain in full, completed from reference TRBV28 and TRBJ1-1, reads DVKVTQSSRYLVKRTGEKVFLECVQDMDHENMFWYRQDPGLGLRLIYFSYDVKMKEKGDIPEGYSVSREKKERFSLILESASTNQTSMYLCASSLISEAFFGQGTRLTVV.

This clonotype was observed many times. The chain couples TRBV5-1 to TRBJ2-7; D is possibly TRBD2 (6 bases). V lost 2 bases, J lost 5 bases, and 20 bases lay in between. This CDR3 region has 16 residues. Germline CDR1 and CDR2: SGHRS and YFSETQ. The CDR3 is CASSFLGRTPGNEQYF. CDR3 coding DNA: TGCGCCAGCAGCTTCTTGGGGAGGACCCCGGGAAACGAGCAGTACTTC.

Comment on this clonotype: A much larger clonotype is one base distant, so this may be a read error. The chain employs TRBV5-1 and TRBJ2-5; D is possibly TRBD1 or TRBD2 (5 bases each). The CDR3 length is 13 residues. Germline CDR1 SGHRS, CDR2 YFSETQ. CDR3 region: CASSTRGKETKYF. CDR3 nucleotide sequence: TGCGCCAGCAGCACGAGGGGAAAAGAGACCAAGTACTTC.

In this sample, this clonotype turned up a few times. The chain has TRBV11-1 and TRBJ1-1, with D possibly TRBD1 on 5 matching bases. V was clipped by 4 bases and J by 4 bases, with 16 bases between them. The CDR3 totals 15 residues. Germline CDR1 and CDR2: SGHAT and FQDESV (reference sequence). The CDR3 DNA reads TGTGCCAGCAGCTCGTGGCAGGGAGAGGGCACTGAAGCTTTCTTT. It specifies CASSSWQGEGTEAFF. Full variable domain (outside the CDR3, taken from reference TRBV11-1 and TRBJ1-1): EAEVAQSPRYKITEKSQAVAFWCDPISGHATLYWYRQILGQGPELLVQFQDESVVDDSQLPKDRFSAERLKGVDSTLKIQPAELGDSAMYLCASSSWQGEGTEAFFGQGTRLTVV.

This clonotype has just a few counts. The chain uses TRBV24-1 and TRBJ2-7; 7 bases line up with TRBD1. Germline V gives CDR1 KGHDR, CDR2 SFDVKD. The trim removed 3 bases at V and 5 bases at J, leaving 9 bases unmatched. The CDR3 totals 15 residues. In nucleotides, the CDR3 is TGTGCCACCAGTGATCCCGGGACAGCTTCCAACGAGCAGTACTTC. It codes for CATSDPGTASNEQYF.

In this sample, this clonotype turned up many times. The CDR3 sequence: CAISESGFYEQYF. CDR3 nucleotide sequence: TGTGCCATCAGTGAGTCCGGTTTTTACGAGCAGTACTTC. V is TRBV10-3 and J is TRBJ2-7; D remains ambiguous. The CDR3 runs 13 residues. Germline loops: CDR1 ENHRY, CDR2 SYGVKD. Trimming took 0 bases from V and 4 from J, leaving 7 bases between them.

The chain recombines TRBV14 with TRBJ1-1; D remains ambiguous. The germline V gene has CDR1 SGHDN and CDR2 FVKESK. The V end was cut by 3 bases, the J end by 1 base, with 9 bases between. The CDR3 spans 14 residues. The CDR3: CASSHGYPNTEAFF. The DNA for the CDR3 is TGTGCCAGCAGCCACGGGTACCCGAACACTGAAGCTTTCTTT.

This clonotype was seen many times. The chain combines TRBV9 with TRBJ2-1; TRBD2 agrees at 12 bases. This CDR3 spans 15 amino acids. Germline CDR1 and CDR2: SGDLS and YYNGEE. The junction had 2 bases not matched to a gene; V was cut back by 3 bases and J by 4 bases. The CDR3 sequence: CASSDGTSGYNEQFF. The CDR3 nucleotides are TGTGCCAGCAGCGACGGGACTAGCGGGTACAATGAGCAGTTCTTC.

This clonotype was seen repeatedly, ten times or more. The CDR3: CATSDSGQGRPGAGELFF. In nucleotides, the CDR3 is TGTGCCACCAGTGACTCGGGACAGGGCCGCCCGGGGGCCGGGGAGCTGTTTTTT. V is TRBV24-1 and J is TRBJ2-2; 9 nucleotides line up with TRBD1. Germline loops: CDR1 KGHDR, CDR2 SFDVKD. The CDR3 extends over 18 amino acids. Trimming took 4 bases from V and 6 from J; bases not matched to a gene: 14.

This clonotype has ten or more counts. This chain connects TRBV19 to TRBJ1-4, with D unresolved. Trimming left V 3 bases short and J 4 bases short, with 9 bases between. The CDR3 contains 14 residues. Germline V gene sequence: CDR1 LNHDA, CDR2 SQIVND (reference sequence). The CDR3 loop is CASSMARINEKLFF. CDR3 in DNA: TGTGCCAGTAGTATGGCACGGATTAATGAAAAACTGTTTTTT.

This clonotype was detected many times. The chain joins TRBV7-9 to TRBJ1-4, with D perhaps matching TRBD1 (5 bases). V was clipped by 5 bases and J by 8 bases, with 9 bases between them. Germline loops: CDR1 SEHNR, CDR2 FQNEAQ (reference sequence). The CDR3 covers 12 residues. The CDR3 here is CASSDGDEKLFF. The DNA for the CDR3 is TGTGCCAGCAGCGACGGGGACGAAAAACTGTTTTTT. Filled out from reference TRBV7-9 and TRBJ1-4, the complete variable domain reads DTGVSQNPRHKITKRGQNVTFRCDPISEHNRLYWYRQTLGQGPEFLTYFQNEAQLEKSRLLSDRFSAERPKGSFSTLEIQRTEQGDSAMYLCASSDGDEKLFFGSGTQLSVL.

This clonotype was recorded many times. This chain connects TRBV24-1 to TRBJ2-5; a weak D match, TRBD2 (6 bases). With 3 bases removed from V and 5 bases from J, the gap between germline ends came to 21 bases. From germline, CDR1 is KGHDR and CDR2 SFDVKD. The CDR3 has 17 residues. Here the CDR3 reads CATSDPQAGAKGETQYF. The DNA of the CDR3 is TGTGCCACCAGTGATCCTCAAGCGGGTGCAAAAGGGGAGACCCAGTACTTC.

The table lists this clonotype with many counts. CDR3: CASLRSGSTDTQYF. The CDR3 coding sequence is TGTGCCAGCTTGCGTAGCGGGAGCACAGATACGCAGTATTTT. The gene calls are TRBV12-3 or TRBV12-4 and TRBJ2-3; 7 nucleotides match TRBD2. This CDR3 is built from 14 residues. The trim removed 8 bases at V and 0 bases at J, leaving 5 bases unmatched.

This clonotype has ten or more counts. This chain connects TRBV5-1 to TRBJ1-1, with no clear D. V was shortened by 2 bases and J by 1 base, with 6 bases between the two germline ends. CDR1 SGHRS and CDR2 YFSETQ come from the germline V gene. This CDR3 has 13 amino acids. The CDR3 reads CASSLIPNTEAFF. The CDR3 region has the DNA TGCGCCAGCAGCTTAATCCCGAACACTGAAGCTTTCTTT.

The chain couples TRBV20-1 to TRBJ1-5; 9 positions agree with TRBD1. This CDR3 spans 14 amino acids. V gave up 4 bases and J gave up 4 bases; unmatched junction bases: 5. CDR1 is DFQATT and CDR2 is SNEGSKA in the germline V gene (reference sequence). CDR3 sequence (DNA): TGCAGTGCTATGGTGACAGGGGGAAATCAGCCCCAGCATTTT. Translated: CSAMVTGGNQPQHF.

This clonotype was seen a handful of times. The V call is TRBV20-1, the J call TRBJ1-1; 7 nucleotides match TRBD1. The CDR3 is 15 amino acids. Germline assignment: CDR1 DFQATT and CDR2 SNEGSKA (reference sequence). V shed 4 bases and J 4 bases; nucleotides not matched to a gene: 12. This chain's CDR3 is CSAKMSGTVGTEAFF. CDR3 in DNA: TGCAGTGCTAAAATGAGCGGGACAGTCGGCACTGAAGCTTTCTTT.

Many counts were recorded for this clonotype. J is TRBJ1-1 and V is TRBV20-1; a weak D match, TRBD1 (5 bases). Trimming stripped 4 bases from V and 5 bases from J, with 11 bases between. The CDR3 loop spans 12 amino acids. Germline V gene lookup returns CDR1 DFQATT and CDR2 SNEGSKA (reference sequence). CDR3: CSAKGGVTEAFF. CDR3 in DNA: TGCAGTGCTAAAGGAGGGGTGACTGAAGCTTTCTTT.

This clonotype was observed many times. The gene calls are TRBV7-6 and TRBJ2-2; 11 nucleotides match TRBD2. With V trimmed by 11 bases and J by 6 bases, 5 bases remained unmatched. The length of the CDR3 is 13 residues. From germline, CDR1 is SGHVS and CDR2 FNYEAQ. The CDR3 DNA reads as TGTGCCGGAGGGACTAGCGGTCCCGGGGAGCTGTTTTTT. It codes for CAGGTSGPGELFF.

This clonotype was observed many times. This chain connects TRBV6-2 or TRBV6-3 to TRBJ2-3, with D possibly being TRBD1 or TRBD2 (6 bases each). Germline V lookup: CDR1 MNHEY, CDR2 SVGEGT. The length of the CDR3 is 16 residues. With 0 bases removed from V and 3 bases from J, the gap between germline ends came to 13 bases. CDR3 DNA: TGTGCCAGCAGTTACTCGGCGGGACAAGGTACAGATACGCAGTATTTT. It codes for CASSYSAGQGTDTQYF.

This clonotype was recorded many times. The V and J genes are TRBV20-1 and TRBJ2-7; 11 bases match TRBD2. V dropped 7 bases and J dropped 2; count of bases not matched to a gene: 7. In germline, CDR1 is DFQATT, CDR2 SNEGSKA (reference sequence). The CDR3 consists of 14 residues. The CDR3 sequence is CSGESTSGTYEQYF. The DNA for the CDR3 is TGCAGTGGGGAATCGACTAGCGGGACCTACGAGCAGTACTTC.